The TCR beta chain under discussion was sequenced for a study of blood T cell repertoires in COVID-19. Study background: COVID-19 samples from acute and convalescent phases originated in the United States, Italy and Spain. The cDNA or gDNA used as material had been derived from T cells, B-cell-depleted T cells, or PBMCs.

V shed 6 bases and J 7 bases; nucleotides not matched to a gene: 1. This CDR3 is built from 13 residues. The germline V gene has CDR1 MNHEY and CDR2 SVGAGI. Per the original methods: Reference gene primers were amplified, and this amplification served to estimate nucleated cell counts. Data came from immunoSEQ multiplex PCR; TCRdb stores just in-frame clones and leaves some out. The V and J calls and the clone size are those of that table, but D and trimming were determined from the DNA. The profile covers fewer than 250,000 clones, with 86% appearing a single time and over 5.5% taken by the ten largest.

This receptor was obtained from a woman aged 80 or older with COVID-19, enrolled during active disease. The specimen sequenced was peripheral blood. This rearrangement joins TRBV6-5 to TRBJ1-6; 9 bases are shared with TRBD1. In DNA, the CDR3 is TGTGCCAGCAGACAGGGGGCGAATTCACCCCTCCACTTT. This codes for CASRQGANSPLHF.